This is a list of T cell receptor beta chains from one sample in a study of blood T cell repertoires in COVID-19. Assay: immunoSEQ multiplex PCR; the TCRdb copy retains only in-frame clones and omits some. The profile covers 270,000 or so clones, with 70% to 90% appearing a single time and approximately 4% taken by the ten largest. Material: PBMCs or T cells enriched from blood (not recorded which). The receptor source for this set is a young woman with acute COVID-19. Each CDR3 is given with its conserved first and last residue.

V gene	J gene	CDR3 protein
TRBV5-1	TRBJ2-7	CASRLTTSGSYEQYF
TRBV28	TRBJ2-5	CATQEDGQETQYF
TRBV19	TRBJ2-1	CASSIDLAGGSSYNEQFF
TRBV27	TRBJ2-7	CASSLGGRGYEQYF
TRBV19	TRBJ2-3	CASGTGGWTDTQYF
TRBV27	TRBJ2-3	CASSPPGLYTDTQYF
TRBV18	TRBJ2-2	CASSRRQVSANTGELFF
TRBV9	TRBJ1-3	CASSVDEGNTIYF
TRBV3-1/TRBV3-2	TRBJ1-4	CASSRDRVNVNYEKLFF
TRBV19	TRBJ1-5	CASSPTGQGVQPQHF
TRBV27	TRBJ1-4	CASSLFTDEKLFF
TRBV7-9	TRBJ2-7	CASSSTSSYEQYF
TRBV6-1	TRBJ1-1	CASSEMWDRGTEAFF
TRBV7-6	TRBJ2-7	CASSSHRTANTYEQYF
TRBV28	TRBJ1-5	CASSWGGQPQHF
TRBV18	TRBJ2-2	CASSQTVQGLISSGELFF
TRBV3-1/TRBV3-2	TRBJ2-7	CASRPTGLSYEQYF
TRBV7-3	TRBJ2-3	CASSLEGADTQYF
TRBV10-2	TRBJ2-7	CASSESRDRGSEQYF
TRBV5-1	TRBJ2-1	CASSLSRSYNEQFF
TRBV7-3	TRBJ2-2	CASSRLTSGAGELFF
TRBV4-3	TRBJ2-2	CASSQEDRDDGELFF
TRBV10-3	TRBJ2-3	CAISESDGVGTQYF
TRBV20-1	TRBJ2-3	CSASSGPPGTDTQYF